These 24 T cell receptor beta chains were all obtained from the same sample, sequenced in a study of early T cells in non-severe SARS-CoV-2 infection. TCRdb ran MiXCR on the 5' RACE reads and lists one entry per CDR3 protein. Among fewer than 65,000 distinct CDR3 sequences listed, around 9.7% were seen once. Specimen: whole blood. The receptors derive from an adult who was a healthcare worker with PCR-confirmed SARS-CoV-2 infection or an uninfected control (not recorded which).

The chain uses TRBV6-1 and TRBJ1-1; no reliable D call. V lost 1 base and J 2 bases, leaving 8 bases between the germline ends. Germline V gives CDR1 MNHNS, CDR2 SASEGT. This CDR3 has 14 amino acids. The CDR3 is CASSEVQPNTEAFF. The CDR3, as DNA: TGTGCCAGCAGTGAAGTGCAGCCAAACACTGAAGCTTTCTTT.

This clonotype was seen ten or more times. The chain uses TRBV29-1 and TRBJ2-3; 11 nucleotides line up with TRBD2. The V gene's germline CDR1 is SQVTM and CDR2 ANQGSEA. After removal of 3 bases from V and 2 bases from J, the junction contained 4 bases not matched to a gene. CDR3 length equals 15 residues. The CDR3 spells CSVDLAGGVTDTQYF. In DNA form, the CDR3 reads TGCAGCGTTGATCTAGCGGGGGGAGTCACAGATACGCAGTATTTT.

The chain uses TRBV5-1 and TRBJ2-5, with unresolved D. The CDR3 runs to 11 residues. The germline gives CDR1 SGHRS, CDR2 YFSETQ. The V end was cut by 9 bases, the J end by 5 bases, with 11 bases between. CDR3 in DNA: TGCGCCAACCCCCTTTTGGAGACCCAGTACTTC. The encoded protein is CANPLLETQYF. Filled out from reference TRBV5-1 and TRBJ2-5, the complete variable domain reads KAGVTQTPRYLIKTRGQQVTLSCSPISGHRSVSWYQQTPGQGLQFLFEYFSETQRNKGNFPGRFSGRQFSNSRSEMNVSTLELGDSALYLCANPLLETQYFGPGTRLLVL.

This clonotype was observed a few times. The chain is built from TRBV19 and TRBJ1-5, with D maybe TRBD1 (5 bases). V was clipped by 5 bases and J by 2 bases, with 13 bases between them. The germline CDR1 and CDR2 sequences are LNHDA and SQIVND (reference sequence). The CDR3 is 15 residues long. CDR3 in DNA: TGTGCCAGTAGTCCCGTAGTAGGGGGCAATCAGCCCCAGCATTTT. Translating gives CASSPVVGGNQPQHF. The whole variable domain, remainder taken from reference TRBV19 and TRBJ1-5, is DGGITQSPKYLFRKEGQNVTLSCEQNLNHDAMYWYRQDPGQGLRLIYYSQIVNDFQKGDIAEGYSVSREKKESFPLTVTSAQKNPTAFYLCASSPVVGGNQPQHFGDGTRLSIL.

The chain couples TRBV12-3 or TRBV12-4 to TRBJ2-2, with TRBD1 as a possible D gene (6 bases). V lost 5 bases, J lost 5 bases, and 12 bases lay in between. This CDR3 has 14 amino acids. This chain's CDR3 is CASSLLTGTGELFF. The CDR3 DNA is TGTGCCAGCAGTCTACTAACAGGGACCGGGGAGCTGTTTTTT.

The gene calls are TRBV5-1 and TRBJ2-5; no clear D gene. CDR1 is SGHRS, CDR2 YFSETQ, per germline. The V gene lost 0 bases and the J gene lost 5 bases, with 11 bases spanning the gap. The CDR3 covers 14 residues. The CDR3 DNA sequence: TGCGCCAGCAGCTTGGGGACCTTACAGGAGACCCAGTACTTC. This translates into CASSLGTLQETQYF.

CDR3 sequence: CASAPSGDIQYF. CDR3 sequence (DNA): TGTGCTAGTGCCCCGAGTGGGGACATTCAGTACTTC. This chain connects TRBV12-5 to TRBJ2-4, with no clear D. The CDR3 covers 12 residues. Trimming shortened V by 7 bases and J by 8 bases, and 12 bases separated the two germline ends. The V gene's germline CDR1 is LGHNT and CDR2 FRNRAP.

This clonotype turned up a few times. This chain links TRBV6-2 or TRBV6-3 with TRBJ2-5; D may be TRBD2 (5 bases). From germline, CDR1 is MNHEY and CDR2 SVGEGT. With 8 bases removed from V and 5 bases from J, the gap between germline ends came to 21 bases. The CDR3 has 15 amino acids. Here the CDR3 DNA reads TGTGCCAGCTACCCTCGAGGACTCCCCGGGGAGACCCAGTACTTC. It encodes CASYPRGLPGETQYF.

V gene TRBV7-6 combines with J gene TRBJ1-1; perhaps TRBD1 as D (5 bases). With 5 bases removed from V and 8 bases from J, the gap between germline ends came to 12 bases. The CDR3 consists of 12 residues. Germline assignment: CDR1 SGHVS and CDR2 FNYEAQ. The CDR3 sequence: CASSQFGAEAFF. CDR3 DNA sequence: TGTGCCAGCAGCCAGTTCGGGGCCGAAGCTTTCTTT.

This clonotype was recorded a few times. The V gene is TRBV18, the J gene TRBJ2-2; D remains unclear. Germline-derived CDR1 and CDR2 are KGHSH and LQKENI. The CDR3 runs 16 residues. Trimming removed 6 bases at V and 0 bases at J, with 14 bases between. The CDR3 reads CASSSEALANTGELFF. CDR3 nucleotides: TGTGCCAGCTCGTCAGAGGCGCTAGCGAACACCGGGGAGCTGTTTTTT.

Ten or more counts support this clonotype. The chain combines TRBV20-1 with TRBJ2-4, with D unclear. The CDR3 spans 13 residues. The V and J ends lost 3 bases and 7 bases respectively, with 13 bases between them. In germline, CDR1 is DFQATT, CDR2 SNEGSKA (reference sequence). The CDR3 DNA sequence: TGCAGTGCTAGTGATATTGTTCCGAACATTCAGTACTTC. Translated, it gives CSASDIVPNIQYF.

This clonotype was recorded many times. This chain joins TRBV27 and TRBJ2-7; the D gene could be TRBD1 or TRBD2 (5 bases each). Per the germline V gene, CDR1 is MNHEY and CDR2 is SMNVEV (reference sequence). This CDR3 has 14 amino acids. Deletions cut 4 bases from V and 2 bases from J, with 12 bases between. This chain's CDR3 is CASSSDYRPYEQYF. CDR3 in DNA: TGTGCCAGCAGTTCAGACTACAGGCCCTACGAGCAGTACTTC.

This clonotype showed up just a few times. Here the CDR3 DNA reads TGTGCCAGCAGCTTCCCGGTGGCGGGTGAAGCTTTCTTT. Translating gives CASSFPVAGEAFF. The chain recombines TRBV7-9 with TRBJ1-1; D is ambiguous. The germline V gene has CDR1 SEHNR and CDR2 FQNEAQ (reference sequence). This CDR3 has 13 amino acids. The germline V and J ends were trimmed by 3 bases and 7 bases, with 12 bases remaining between them.

Written as DNA, the CDR3 is TGTGCCAGCAGCTTGCAGGGGACGTATGGCTACACCTTC. Residues: CASSLQGTYGYTF. The chain is built from TRBV5-4 and TRBJ1-2, with a weak D call TRBD1 (6 bases). Trimming pared 1 base from V and 5 bases from J, leaving 9 bases between. The V gene's germline CDR1 is SGHNT and CDR2 YYREEE (reference sequence). The CDR3 covers 13 residues.

In the case of this clonotype: Since no conserved phenylalanine or tryptophan closes the CDR3, a read error is the likely cause. The rearrangement uses TRBV12-3 or TRBV12-4 and TRBJ2-1, with 9 bases aligning to TRBD1. This CDR3 region has 16 residues. The V gene end was trimmed by 7 bases and the J gene end by 3 bases; junction bases not matched to a gene: 10. The CDR3 reads CASTDTGTGYYNEQFL. The CDR3 nucleotides read TGTGCCAGCACCGACACTGGGACAGGGTACTACAATGAGCAGTTCCTC.

The sample holds a few counts of this clonotype. The chain links TRBV29-1 to TRBJ1-2; weak D call: TRBD1 (5 bases). Looked up from germline, CDR1 is SQVTM and CDR2 is ANQGSEA. V lost 6 bases to trimming and J lost 6 bases, with 11 bases between them. This CDR3 has 11 residues. Written as DNA, the CDR3 is TGCAGCGTGTCGGGGGTTCATGGCTACACCTTC. Amino acid sequence: CSVSGVHGYTF.

This clonotype showed up just a few times. The J gene is TRBJ2-1, the V gene TRBV10-1, with D possibly matching TRBD2 (5 bases). The CDR3 runs to 12 residues. V was pared by 5 bases and J by 9 bases, with 11 bases between. Germline CDR1 reads WNHNN; CDR2 reads SYGVQD (reference sequence). CDR3 bases: TGCGCCAGCAGTTCAGATGCGGGTGAGCAGTTCTTC. Protein product: CASSSDAGEQFF.

The rearrangement joins TRBV6-1 to TRBJ2-5, with 9 bases matching TRBD1. There are 14 residues in the CDR3. Germline V gives CDR1 MNHNS, CDR2 SASEGT. Trimming took 4 bases from V and 6 from J; bases not matched to a gene: 6. The CDR3 sequence: CASSGGQGLQTQYF. The CDR3 DNA sequence: TGTGCCAGCAGTGGAGGACAGGGGCTACAGACCCAGTACTTC.

The chain links TRBV18 to TRBJ2-3; 10 nucleotides line up with TRBD2. J gave up 3 bases and V 5 bases, and 8 bases lay outside the gene matches. Per germline, CDR1 KGHSH and CDR2 LQKENI. This CDR3 is built from 16 residues. The CDR3 reads CASSSSGGAGTDTQYF. CDR3 coding DNA: TGTGCCAGCTCATCAAGCGGGGGGGCCGGGACAGATACGCAGTATTTT.

This clonotype was detected a few times. This chain connects TRBV19 to TRBJ2-3, with D perhaps TRBD1 or TRBD2 (5 bases each). This CDR3 region has 14 residues. CDR1 and CDR2 from the germline V gene are LNHDA and SQIVND (reference sequence). The V end lost 8 bases, the J end lost 0 bases, and 12 bases lay between the germline ends. CDR3 nucleotide sequence: TGTGCCAGTGGGGACGGCCTGAGCACAGATACGCAGTATTTT. Translation gives CASGDGLSTDTQYF.

The chain recombines TRBV7-8 with TRBJ1-1; D possibly corresponds to TRBD1 (5 bases). The CDR3 spans 14 residues. V dropped 0 bases and J dropped 0 bases, with 5 bases sitting between them. Germline CDR1 is SGHVS and CDR2 is FQNEAQ. CDR3 protein: CASSLATVNTEAFF. In DNA, the CDR3 is TGTGCCAGCAGCTTAGCGACAGTGAACACTGAAGCTTTCTTT.

A single count supports this clonotype. The genes are TRBV15 and TRBJ2-1; weak D call: TRBD1 (5 bases). This CDR3 is built from 13 residues. The germline V and J ends were trimmed by 4 bases and 4 bases, with 8 bases remaining between them. Germline CDR1 LNHNV, CDR2 YYDKDF (reference sequence). DNA for the CDR3: TGTGCCACCAGCAACGACAGATACAATGAGCAGTTCTTC. It is translated as CATSNDRYNEQFF. The whole variable domain, filled in from reference TRBV15 and TRBJ2-1, reads DAMVIQNPRYQVTQFGKPVTLSCSQTLNHNVMYWYQQKSSQAPKLLFHYYDKDFNNEADTPDNFQSRRPNTSFCFLDIRSPGLGDTAMYLCATSNDRYNEQFFGPGTRLTVL.

This clonotype turned up a few times. The genes are TRBV29-1 and TRBJ1-1; perhaps TRBD1 as D (5 bases). Trimming took off 8 bases at V and 4 bases at J, with 14 bases between the two ends. The CDR3 extends over 12 amino acids. Per germline, CDR1 SQVTM and CDR2 ANQGSEA. The CDR3 protein is CSIRDSGTEAFF. CDR3 bases: TGCAGCATCCGGGACTCGGGCACTGAAGCTTTCTTT.

V usage is TRBV12-3 or TRBV12-4 and J usage is TRBJ1-3, with D possibly matching TRBD1 (6 bases). Trimming shortened V by 5 bases and J by 1 base, and 12 bases separated the two germline ends. CDR3 size: 15 residues. The CDR3 region has the DNA TGTGCCAGCAGTCTAGACAGGACTTCTGGAAACACCATATATTTT. This translates into CASSLDRTSGNTIYF.